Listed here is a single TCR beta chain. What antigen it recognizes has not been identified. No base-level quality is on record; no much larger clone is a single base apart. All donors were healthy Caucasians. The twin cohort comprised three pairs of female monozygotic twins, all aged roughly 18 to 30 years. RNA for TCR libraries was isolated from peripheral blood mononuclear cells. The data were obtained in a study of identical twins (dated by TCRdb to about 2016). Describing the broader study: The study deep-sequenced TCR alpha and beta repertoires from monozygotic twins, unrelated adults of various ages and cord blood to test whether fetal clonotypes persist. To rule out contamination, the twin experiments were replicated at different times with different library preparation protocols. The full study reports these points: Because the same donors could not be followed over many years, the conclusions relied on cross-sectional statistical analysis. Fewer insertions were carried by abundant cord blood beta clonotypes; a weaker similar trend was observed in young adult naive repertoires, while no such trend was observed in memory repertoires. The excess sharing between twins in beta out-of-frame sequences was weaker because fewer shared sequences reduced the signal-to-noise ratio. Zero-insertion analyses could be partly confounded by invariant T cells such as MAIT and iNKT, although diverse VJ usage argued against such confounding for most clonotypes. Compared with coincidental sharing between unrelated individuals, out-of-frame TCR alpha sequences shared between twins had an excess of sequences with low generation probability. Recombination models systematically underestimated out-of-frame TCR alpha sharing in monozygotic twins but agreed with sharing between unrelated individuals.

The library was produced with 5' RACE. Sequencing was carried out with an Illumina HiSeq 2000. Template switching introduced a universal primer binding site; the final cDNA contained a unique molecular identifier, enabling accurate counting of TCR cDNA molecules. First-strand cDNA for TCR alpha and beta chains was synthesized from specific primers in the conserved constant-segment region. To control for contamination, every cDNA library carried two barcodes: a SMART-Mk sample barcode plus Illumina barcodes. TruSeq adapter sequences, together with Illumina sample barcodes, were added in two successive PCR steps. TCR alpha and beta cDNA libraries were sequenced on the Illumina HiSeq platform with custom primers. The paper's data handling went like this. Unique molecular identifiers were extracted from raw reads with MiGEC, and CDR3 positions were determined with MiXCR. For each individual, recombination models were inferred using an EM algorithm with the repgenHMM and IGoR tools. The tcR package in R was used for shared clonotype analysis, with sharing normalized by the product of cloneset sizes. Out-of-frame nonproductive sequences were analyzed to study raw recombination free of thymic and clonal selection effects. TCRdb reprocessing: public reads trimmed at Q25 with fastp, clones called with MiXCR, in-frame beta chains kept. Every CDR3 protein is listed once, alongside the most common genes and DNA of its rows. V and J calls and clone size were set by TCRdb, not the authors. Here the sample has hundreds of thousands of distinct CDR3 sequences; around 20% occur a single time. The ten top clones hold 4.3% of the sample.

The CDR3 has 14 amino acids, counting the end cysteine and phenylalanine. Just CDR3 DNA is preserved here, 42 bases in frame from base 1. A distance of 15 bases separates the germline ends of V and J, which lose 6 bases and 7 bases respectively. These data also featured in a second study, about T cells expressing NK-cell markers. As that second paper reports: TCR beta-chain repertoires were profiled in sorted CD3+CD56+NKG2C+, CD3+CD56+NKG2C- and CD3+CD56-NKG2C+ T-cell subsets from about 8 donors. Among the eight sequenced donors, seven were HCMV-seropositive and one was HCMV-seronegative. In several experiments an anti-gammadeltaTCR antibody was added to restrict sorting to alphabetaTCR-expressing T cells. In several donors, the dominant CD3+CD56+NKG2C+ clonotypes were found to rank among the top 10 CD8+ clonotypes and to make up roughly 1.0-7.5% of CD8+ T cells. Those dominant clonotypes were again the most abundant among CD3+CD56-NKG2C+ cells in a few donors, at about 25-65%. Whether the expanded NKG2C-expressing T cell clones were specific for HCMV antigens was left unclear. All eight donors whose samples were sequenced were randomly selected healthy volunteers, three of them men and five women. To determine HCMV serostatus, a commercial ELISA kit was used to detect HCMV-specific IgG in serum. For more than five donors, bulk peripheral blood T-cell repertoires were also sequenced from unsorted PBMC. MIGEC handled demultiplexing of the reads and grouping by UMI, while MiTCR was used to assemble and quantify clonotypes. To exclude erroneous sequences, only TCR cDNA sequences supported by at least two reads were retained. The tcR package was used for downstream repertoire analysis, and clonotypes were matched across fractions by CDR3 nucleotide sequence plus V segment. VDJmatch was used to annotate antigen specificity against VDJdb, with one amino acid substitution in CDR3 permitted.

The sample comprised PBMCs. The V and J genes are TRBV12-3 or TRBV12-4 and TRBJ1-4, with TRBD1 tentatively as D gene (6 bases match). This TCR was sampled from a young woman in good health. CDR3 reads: CASSRGGRGEKLFF. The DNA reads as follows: TGTGCCAGCAGCCGCGGGGGCCGGGGTGAAAAACTGTTTTTT.